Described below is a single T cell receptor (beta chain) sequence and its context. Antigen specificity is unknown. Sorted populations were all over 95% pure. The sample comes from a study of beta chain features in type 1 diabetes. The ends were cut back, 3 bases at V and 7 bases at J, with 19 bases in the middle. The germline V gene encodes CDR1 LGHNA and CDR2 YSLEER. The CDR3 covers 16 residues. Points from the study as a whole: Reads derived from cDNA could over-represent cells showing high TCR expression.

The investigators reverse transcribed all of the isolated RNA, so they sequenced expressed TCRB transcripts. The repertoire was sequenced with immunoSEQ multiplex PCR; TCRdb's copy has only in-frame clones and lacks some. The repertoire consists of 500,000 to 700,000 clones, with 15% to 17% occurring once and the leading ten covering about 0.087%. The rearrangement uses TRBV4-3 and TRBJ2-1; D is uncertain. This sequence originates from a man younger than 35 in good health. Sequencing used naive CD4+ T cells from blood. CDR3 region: CASSHDRARAGNEQFF. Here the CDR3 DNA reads TGCGCCAGCAGCCACGACCGCGCGCGAGCTGGAAATGAGCAGTTCTTC.